These 30 T cell receptor beta chains were all obtained from the same sample, sequenced in a study of cytomegalovirus exposure and HLA in healthy donors. The PCR employed 60 Vbeta primers together with 13 Jbeta primers. Sequenced by immunoSEQ multiplex PCR; TCRdb stores in-frame clones only, minus some. Seen here are 130,000 or so clones, approximately 82% observed once, and the top ten hold 1.5%. Sequencing was carried out using PBMCs. These receptors were obtained from a man aged 35 to 55 in good health and CMV-seronegative.

The chain couples TRBV19 to TRBJ1-4; possible D gene TRBD1, 5 bases. The CDR3 sequence is 16 residues long. From germline, CDR1 is LNHDA and CDR2 SQIVND (reference sequence). Trimming took 6 bases from V and 0 from J, leaving 14 bases between them. The CDR3 protein is CASRGVSTATNEKLFF. As DNA, the CDR3 is TGTGCCAGTAGAGGGGTGTCAACAGCAACTAATGAAAAACTGTTTTTT.

V and J are TRBV6-6 and TRBJ2-7; 11 bases are a match to TRBD1. The CDR3 spans 14 residues. With 7 bases clipped from V and 1 base from J, the junction kept 3 bases outside the gene matches. CDR1 MNHNY and CDR2 SVGAGI come from the germline V gene (reference sequence). CDR3 coding DNA: TGTGCCAGCAACGGACAGGGGGCTTCCTACGAGCAGTACTTC. It specifies CASNGQGASYEQYF.

This clone appeared a single time. The V gene is TRBV4-2, the J gene TRBJ2-7, with TRBD1 matching over 12 bases. The CDR3 extends over 16 amino acids. The germline V gene encodes CDR1 LGHNA and CDR2 YNFKEQ. Germline trimming cut 4 bases from V and 3 bases from J; bases unmatched to any gene: 7. CDR3: CASSRPGTGGNYEQYF. Written as DNA, the CDR3 is TGTGCCAGCAGCCGGCCCGGGACAGGGGGCAACTACGAGCAGTACTTC.

This rearrangement joins TRBV7-2 to TRBJ2-5; D is perhaps TRBD2 (6 bases). This CDR3 has 14 residues. V was clipped by 2 bases and J by 4 bases, with 11 bases between them. Germline-derived CDR1 and CDR2 are SGHTA and FQGNSA. Written as DNA, the CDR3 is TGTGCCAGCAGCTTAACTAGCTCGGTAGAGACCCAGTACTTC. Its translation: CASSLTSSVETQYF.

The J gene is TRBJ2-2, the V gene TRBV7-3; 7 bases line up with TRBD1. CDR1 and CDR2 (germline): SGHTA, FQGTGA. Trimming cost V 5 bases and J 2 bases; bases outside gene matches: 5. CDR3 length: 15 amino acids. CDR3 bases: TGTGCCAGCAGCCGCCGGGACAGCAACACCGGGGAGCTGTTTTTT. It encodes CASSRRDSNTGELFF.

V usage is TRBV9 and J usage is TRBJ1-1; D gene ambiguous. The CDR3 is 15 amino acids. Germline assignment: CDR1 SGDLS and CDR2 YYNGEE. Trimming stripped 3 bases from V and 1 base from J, with 13 bases between. The CDR3 protein is CASSALTNPNTEAFF. Here the CDR3 DNA reads TGTGCCAGCAGCGCCTTGACAAACCCGAACACTGAAGCTTTCTTT. Filled out from reference TRBV9 and TRBJ1-1, the complete variable domain reads DSGVTQTPKHLITATGQRVTLRCSPRSGDLSVYWYQQSLDQGLQFLIQYYNGEERAKGNILERFSAQQFPDLHSELNLSSLELGDSALYFCASSALTNPNTEAFFGQGTRLTVV.

The rearrangement joins TRBV19 to TRBJ2-3; 8 bases map to TRBD2. J gave up 3 bases and V 2 bases, and 4 bases lay outside the gene matches. Germline lookup yields CDR1 LNHDA and CDR2 SQIVND (reference sequence). CDR3 length: 15 residues. The CDR3 region has the DNA TGTGCCAGTAGTATACGACTAGCGCCGACAGATACGCAGTATTTT. This translates into CASSIRLAPTDTQYF.

The V and J genes are TRBV5-4 and TRBJ2-3, with 8 nucleotides matching TRBD2. CDR3 length: 15 amino acids. The V gene's germline CDR1 is SGHNT and CDR2 YYREEE (reference sequence). The V segment lost 2 bases and the J segment 3 bases; nucleotides outside the gene matches: 5. CDR3 sequence (DNA): TGTGCCAGCAGCTTAGCGGGAGTCGGGACAGATACGCAGTATTTT. This encodes CASSLAGVGTDTQYF.

In its sample, this clone was seen a few times. The chain couples TRBV2 to TRBJ2-2; TRBD2 matches at 8 bases. Germline V gene sequence: CDR1 SNHLY, CDR2 FYNNEI. This CDR3 is built from 16 residues. V lost 6 bases and J lost 1; bases outside the gene matches: 7. CDR3 in DNA: TGTGCCAGCAGAATTAGCGGGGCTCTGAACACCGGGGAGCTGTTTTTT. Protein sequence: CASRISGALNTGELFF.

In DNA, the CDR3 is TGTGCCAGTGGGCGGGACAGCTACTATGGCTACACCTTC. It yields the protein CASGRDSYYGYTF. The V call is TRBV19, the J call TRBJ1-2, with 7 bases aligning to TRBD1. The CDR3 is made up of 13 amino acids. The germline V gene has CDR1 LNHDA and CDR2 SQIVND (reference sequence). Trimming took 8 bases from V and 3 from J; bases not matched to a gene: 6. The whole variable domain, remainder taken from reference TRBV19 and TRBJ1-2, is DGGITQSPKYLFRKEGQNVTLSCEQNLNHDAMYWYRQDPGQGLRLIYYSQIVNDFQKGDIAEGYSVSREKKESFPLTVTSAQKNPTAFYLCASGRDSYYGYTFGSGTRLTVV.

There are a few counts of this clone. The chain is built from TRBV19 and TRBJ1-3; maybe TRBD1 (5 bases). Trimming removed 2 bases at V and 4 bases at J, with 12 bases between. This CDR3 contains 15 residues. The V gene's germline CDR1 is LNHDA and CDR2 SQIVND (reference sequence). CDR3: CASSIQSGSGNTIYF. For the CDR3, the DNA is TGTGCCAGTAGTATACAGTCAGGGTCCGGAAACACCATATATTTT. Full variable domain (remainder filled in from reference TRBV19 and TRBJ1-3): DGGITQSPKYLFRKEGQNVTLSCEQNLNHDAMYWYRQDPGQGLRLIYYSQIVNDFQKGDIAEGYSVSREKKESFPLTVTSAQKNPTAFYLCASSIQSGSGNTIYFGEGSWLTVV.

The rearrangement links TRBV29-1 to TRBJ1-1; D is unclear. The CDR3 consists of 12 residues. Looked up from germline, CDR1 is SQVTM and CDR2 is ANQGSEA. Deletions cut 7 bases from V and 0 bases from J, with 9 bases between. The CDR3 sequence: CSALEVNTEAFF. The DNA of the CDR3 is TGCAGCGCTTTAGAAGTGAACACTGAAGCTTTCTTT.

This rearrangement joins TRBV19 to TRBJ2-3; 7 bases are shared with TRBD2. The CDR3 has 14 amino acids. Per germline, CDR1 LNHDA and CDR2 SQIVND (reference sequence). The ends lost 6 bases at V and 2 bases at J; junction bases unmatched: 5. The CDR3 DNA follows: TGTGCCAGTAGGTCGGGAGGCAACACAGATACGCAGTATTTT. Translated: CASRSGGNTDTQYF.

The chain links TRBV7-2 to TRBJ2-2; 7 positions match TRBD2. This CDR3 is 13 amino acids long. Trimming at V came to 5 bases and at J to 6 bases, leaving 3 bases not matched to a gene. CDR1 and CDR2 (germline): SGHTA, FQGNSA. The CDR3 coding sequence is TGTGCCAGCAGCATACTAGCGTCCGGGGAGCTGTTTTTT. This codes for CASSILASGELFF.

The V gene is TRBV4-3, the J gene TRBJ2-5; TRBD1 matches at 10 bases. This CDR3 is 16 amino acids long. V gave up 1 base and J gave up 2 bases; unmatched junction bases: 4. The germline CDR1 and CDR2 sequences are LGHNA and YSLEER. The CDR3 bases are TGCGCCAGCAGCCAAGGGGACAGGGGAAATCAAGAGACCCAGTACTTC. It translates to CASSQGDRGNQETQYF.

The chain carries TRBV28 and TRBJ2-7; TRBD1 matches at 8 bases. The CDR3 runs to 14 residues. The V and J ends lost 6 bases and 7 bases, in that order; junction bases with no gene match: 11. Germline V gives CDR1 MDHEN, CDR2 SYDVKM. The CDR3 bases are TGTGCCAGCAGACCTATGACAGGGGAAAGGGAGCAGTACTTC. Encoded protein: CASRPMTGEREQYF.

The chain combines TRBV7-2 with TRBJ1-5; the match to TRBD1 covers 11 bases. The germline gives CDR1 SGHTA, CDR2 FQGNSA. This CDR3 has 16 residues. V lost 5 bases, J lost 3 bases, and 6 bases stayed unmatched. The CDR3 region is CASSNRDRGDNQPQHF. The CDR3, as DNA: TGTGCCAGCAGCAACCGGGACAGGGGGGACAATCAGCCCCAGCATTTT.

This clone was seen a single time. This chain links TRBV18 with TRBJ1-2, with D possibly matching TRBD1 (5 bases). Germline lookup yields CDR1 KGHSH and CDR2 LQKENI. The germline V and J ends were trimmed by 4 bases and 9 bases, with 18 bases remaining between them. The CDR3 loop spans 14 amino acids. The CDR3 reads CASSRLETESSYTF. The CDR3 DNA follows: TGTGCCAGCTCACGCTTGGAGACAGAATCCAGCTACACCTTC.

This clone was seen only a few times. The chain couples TRBV5-4 to TRBJ1-2; maybe TRBD1 (6 bases). Germline V gene sequence: CDR1 SGHNT, CDR2 YYREEE (reference sequence). Trimming cost V 0 bases and J 8 bases, with 11 bases left between them. There are 13 residues in the CDR3. The CDR3 DNA reads as TGTGCCAGCAGCTTGGCAGGGGCGCCCGGCTACACCTTC. It is translated as CASSLAGAPGYTF.

The rearrangement uses TRBV5-1 and TRBJ1-2; 7 bases are shared with TRBD1. This CDR3 region has 14 residues. Trimming at V came to 3 bases and at J to 4 bases, leaving 6 bases not matched to a gene. The germline CDR1 and CDR2 sequences are SGHRS and YFSETQ. The CDR3 nucleotides are TGCGCCAGCAGCTGGAGGGACAGAACCTATGGCTACACCTTC. This translates into CASSWRDRTYGYTF.

The CDR3 DNA follows: TGTGCCAGCAGCCTTGGACAGGGGTGGGAGACCCAGTACTTC. Translated: CASSLGQGWETQYF. The rearrangement links TRBV7-9 to TRBJ2-5; 9 bases are shared with TRBD1. The trim removed 5 bases at V and 5 bases at J, leaving 6 bases unmatched. The V gene's germline CDR1 is SEHNR and CDR2 FQNEAQ (reference sequence). CDR3 length: 14 amino acids.

The V call is TRBV4-3, the J call TRBJ1-5; 7 bases agree with TRBD1. V lost 2 bases and J lost 1; bases outside the gene matches: 5. Germline V gives CDR1 LGHNA, CDR2 YSLEER. The CDR3 sequence is 16 residues long. CDR3 sequence reads: CASSQFLGQSNQPQHF. DNA for the CDR3: TGCGCCAGCAGCCAATTCCTGGGACAGAGCAATCAGCCCCAGCATTTT.

This chain uses TRBV7-2 with TRBJ2-7; D remains unclear. CDR3 size: 14 residues. Germline values: CDR1 SGHTA, CDR2 FQGNSA. V lost 2 bases to trimming and J lost 1 base, with 9 bases between them. CDR3 sequence (DNA): TGTGCCAGCAGCTTACGACATAATTCCTACGAGCAGTACTTC. It yields the protein CASSLRHNSYEQYF.

The V call is TRBV11-2, the J call TRBJ2-7; D unresolved. V lost 3 bases and J 5 bases, leaving 5 bases between the germline ends. The germline V gene encodes CDR1 SGHAT and CDR2 FQNNGV. The CDR3 has 11 amino acids. CDR3 nucleotide sequence: TGTGCCAGCAGCTTGCGCGACGAGCAGTACTTC. Residues: CASSLRDEQYF.

V usage is TRBV7-2 and J usage is TRBJ2-1, with TRBD1 matching 10 bases. This CDR3 is 16 amino acids long. Per germline, CDR1 SGHTA and CDR2 FQGNSA. Losses at the gene ends were 5 bases for V and 3 bases for J; bases not matched to a gene: 7. In nucleotides, the CDR3 is TGTGCCAGCAGCCAACCGGGACAGGGGTACTACAATGAGCAGTTCTTC. Its translation is CASSQPGQGYYNEQFF.

The chain carries TRBV23-1 and TRBJ2-5; no clear D. TRBV23-1 is an ORF for which the function is uncertain. Trimming shortened V by 2 bases and J by 0 bases, and 7 bases separated the two germline ends. CDR3 length: 14 amino acids. CDR3 sequence: CASSQQLYQETQYF. The CDR3 nucleotides read TGCGCCAGCAGTCAACAACTGTACCAAGAGACCCAGTACTTC.

This clone was picked up one time. The gene calls are TRBV19 and TRBJ2-1; 10 nucleotides align to TRBD1. In germline, CDR1 is LNHDA, CDR2 SQIVND (reference sequence). The J segment lost 8 bases and the V segment lost 5 bases, leaving 6 bases of the junction unmatched. The CDR3 length is 14 residues. The chain's CDR3 is CASSLGQGGDEQFF. The CDR3 DNA follows: TGTGCCAGTAGTCTTGGACAGGGGGGAGATGAGCAGTTCTTC.

The chain combines TRBV27 with TRBJ2-1; D possibly corresponds to TRBD2 (6 bases). This CDR3 has 12 residues. V was trimmed by 7 bases and J by 6 bases, leaving 10 bases between them. Germline lookup yields CDR1 MNHEY and CDR2 SMNVEV (reference sequence). CDR3 nucleotide sequence: TGTGCCAGCATGGGACTTGTCAATGAGCAGTTCTTC. Residues: CASMGLVNEQFF.

The count of this clone is one. This chain links TRBV9 with TRBJ2-3, with TRBD1 matching 9 bases. Losses at the gene ends were 7 bases for V and 0 bases for J; bases not matched to a gene: 9. CDR1 is SGDLS and CDR2 is YYNGEE in the germline V gene. The CDR3 is 16 amino acids. The CDR3 spells CASGPSGTGSTDTQYF. CDR3 in DNA: TGTGCCAGCGGTCCAAGCGGGACAGGGAGCACAGATACGCAGTATTTT.

This CDR3 reads CASSLAPPWTSISPSTDTQYF. The CDR3 coding sequence is TGTGCCAGCAGCTTAGCGCCTCCCTGGACATCAATCTCCCCTAGCACAGATACGCAGTATTTT. The rearrangement uses TRBV7-2 and TRBJ2-3, with a weak D call TRBD1 (5 bases). This CDR3 has 21 amino acids. V gave up 0 bases and J gave up 0 bases, with 25 bases separating them. Germline-derived CDR1 and CDR2 are SGHTA and FQGNSA.